This T cell receptor beta chain was recovered during a study of blood T cell repertoires in COVID-19. Across the study: COVID-19 samples, acute and convalescent, were from the United States, Italy and Spain. Nucleic acid was either cDNA or gDNA, and it came from T cells, B-cell-depleted T cells, or PBMCs.

The V gene's germline CDR1 is SGDLS and CDR2 YYNGEE. V was pared by 2 bases and J by 5 bases, with 5 bases of the junction left unmatched. This CDR3 spans 14 amino acids. Using immunoSEQ multiplex PCR, the repertoire was profiled, and TCRdb retains in-frame clones only, with some absent. The sample gives approximately 230,000 clones, more than 70% of which show up once; around 6.6% is in the top ten. This sequence was found in a woman aged 25-40 years with COVID-19, enrolled during active disease. The chain links TRBV9 to TRBJ2-5; 8 positions match TRBD1. The sequencing input was peripheral blood. CDR3 sequence (DNA): TGTGCCAGCAGCGTCAGGGGGCTCAGGGAGACCCAGTACTTC. Protein product: CASSVRGLRETQYF.